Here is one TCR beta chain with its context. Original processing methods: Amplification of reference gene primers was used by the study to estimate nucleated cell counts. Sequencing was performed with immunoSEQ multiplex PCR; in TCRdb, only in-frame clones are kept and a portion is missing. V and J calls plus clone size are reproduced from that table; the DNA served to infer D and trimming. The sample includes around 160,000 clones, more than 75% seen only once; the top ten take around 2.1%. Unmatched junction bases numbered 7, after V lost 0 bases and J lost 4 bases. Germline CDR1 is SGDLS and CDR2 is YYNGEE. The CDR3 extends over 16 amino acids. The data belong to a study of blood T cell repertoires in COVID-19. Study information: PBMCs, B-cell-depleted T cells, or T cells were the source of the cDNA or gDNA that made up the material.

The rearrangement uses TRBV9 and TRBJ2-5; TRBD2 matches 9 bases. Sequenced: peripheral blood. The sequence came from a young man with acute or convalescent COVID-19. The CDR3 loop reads CASSVAPSGNGETQYF. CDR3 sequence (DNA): TGTGCCAGCAGCGTAGCCCCTAGCGGGAACGGAGAGACCCAGTACTTC.